Below, 10 T cell receptor beta chains from the same sample are listed, as sequenced in a study of tumor and adjacent non-tumor tissue in lung cancer. The template was RNA from unsorted bulk tissue. Three rounds of nested PCR, following a modified ARM-PCR protocol, produced the TCRbeta library. In TCRdb, the multiplex PCR reads were re-called with MiXCR into one record per CDR3 protein. Of 60,000 to 85,000 distinct CDR3 sequences in the sample, 75% to 90% were seen once. Sequencing input: lung tumor tissue. All receptors come from a woman aged 45-65 years with non-small cell lung cancer.

There are many counts of this clonotype. In DNA, the CDR3 is TGTGCCAGCAAGGGGGTCAATACTGAAGCTTTCTTT. Amino acid sequence: CASKGVNTEAFF. The chain employs TRBV6-6 and TRBJ1-1, with D possibly being TRBD1 (6 bases). With 7 bases removed from V and 5 bases from J, the gap between germline ends came to 11 bases. CDR1 is MNHNY, CDR2 SVGAGI, per germline (reference sequence). This CDR3 comprises 12 residues.

Comment on this clonotype: Germline is not matched at one junction end, which may reflect a read error. V usage is TRBV20-1 and J usage is TRBJ2-1; D uncertain. CDR1 DFQATT and CDR2 SNEGSKA come from the germline V gene (reference sequence). The length of the CDR3 is 16 residues. CDR3 sequence reads: CSTPIHLANLGNEQLF. The CDR3, as DNA: TGCAGTACTCCCATCCACTTGGCGAACTTGGGTAATGAGCAGCTCTTC.

A remark on this clonotype: At one boundary the junction diverges from the germline segment, which might be a read error. This chain connects TRBV5-6 to TRBJ2-2; D not resolved. Germline V lookup: CDR1 SGHDT, CDR2 YYEEEE. The CDR3 extends over 14 amino acids. CDR3 nucleotides: TGTGACAGCAGTTTGGGATGGAACACCGGAGAGCTGTTTTTT. Translating it yields CDSSLGWNTGELFF.

Concerning this clonotype: At one end the junction does not follow the germline gene, possibly because of a read error. The chain couples TRBV20-1 to TRBJ2-2; tentative D call: TRBD2 (5 bases). Germline CDR1 is DFQATT and CDR2 is SNEGSKA (reference sequence). The CDR3 contains 13 residues. The CDR3 is CSVLRGRAGKLFF. In DNA, the CDR3 is TGCAGTGTACTCCGGGGTCGGGCCGGGAAGCTGTTTTTT.

This clonotype has more than one count but fewer than ten. A read error may be the cause here, since a much bigger clone is one base away. CDR3 nucleotides: TGTGCCAGCAGCCAAGATGGGGGACCAGAGGACTACACCTTC. It codes for CASSQDGGPEDYTF. The chain links TRBV14 to TRBJ1-2, with D perhaps TRBD1 (5 bases). Germline values: CDR1 SGHDN, CDR2 FVKESK. V dropped 0 bases and J dropped 10 bases, with 15 bases sitting between them. There are 14 residues in the CDR3.

Comments on this clonotype: At one boundary the junction diverges from the germline segment, which might be a read error. The chain carries TRBV28 and TRBJ2-7; no definite D call. CDR1 is MDHEN, CDR2 SYDVKM, per germline. The CDR3 has 12 residues. CDR3 residues: CASSPRSYEQYF. For the CDR3, the DNA is TGTGCCAGCAGCCCCAGATCCTATGAGCAGTACTTC. Supplemented by reference TRBV28 and TRBJ2-7, the full variable domain reads DVKVTQSSRYLVKRTGEKVFLECVQDMDHENMFWYRQDPGLGLRLIYFSYDVKMKEKGDIPEGYSVSREKKERFSLILESASTNQTSMYLCASSPRSYEQYFGPGTRLTVT.

The genes are TRBV24-1 and TRBJ2-1, with D unresolved. Germline loops: CDR1 KGHDR, CDR2 SFDVKD. The CDR3 spans 16 residues. The V and J ends lost 11 bases and 1 base respectively, with 20 bases between them. In DNA form, the CDR3 reads TGTGCCATCGTTAAGGCCAGCAGCAGATCCTACAATGAGCAGTTCTTC. It codes for CAIVKASSRSYNEQFF.

This clonotype was seen a handful of times. V gene TRBV15 combines with J gene TRBJ2-5, with no clear D. Germline V gene sequence: CDR1 LNHNV, CDR2 YYDKDF (reference sequence). Trimming removed 3 bases at V and 1 base at J, with 12 bases between. The CDR3 runs 15 residues. The CDR3 here is CATSSRQVFQETQYF. The CDR3 bases are TGTGCCACCAGCAGCAGACAAGTATTCCAAGAGACCCAGTACTTC.

Regarding this clonotype: The conserved phenylalanine or tryptophan normally closing the CDR3 is absent here, so this likely arose from a read error. The genes are TRBV20-1 and TRBJ2-3, with no clear D. The tail of the sequence fits TRBJ1-5 better, so the J call may be wrong. This CDR3 contains 16 residues. Germline CDR1 reads DFQATT; CDR2 reads SNEGSKA (reference sequence). The CDR3 sequence: CSASPISGRSTDTQHL. Here the CDR3 DNA reads TGCAGTGCTAGCCCAATTAGCGGCAGGAGCACAGATACGCAGCATCTT.

With regard to this clonotype: The conserved closing phenylalanine or tryptophan is absent in this CDR3, likely reflecting a read error. This rearrangement joins TRBV6-5 to TRBJ1-1; D gene ambiguous. Germline loops: CDR1 MNHEY, CDR2 SVGAGI. The CDR3 spans 13 residues. The CDR3 DNA sequence: TGTACCAGCGTTAGTTCGGTGAACACTGAAGCTTTCTTA. Translation gives CTSVSSVNTEAFL.